These 28 T cell receptor beta chains originate from one sample sequenced in a study of regulatory and conventional T cells in RAG deficiency. Sequencing used immunoSEQ multiplex PCR; TCRdb keeps in-frame clones, though not all of them. The sample gives around 30,000 clones, approximately 91% of which show up once; roughly an eighth is in the top ten. This same sample was also taken into another study, of regulatory T cells. That paper adds: The primer mix had 52 TRBV and 13 TRBJ primers.

Sequenced: CD8+ T cells sorted from blood. Source of these receptors: a human donor in good health.

The chain is built from TRBV27 and TRBJ2-7, with 8 bases matching TRBD1. The ends lost 5 bases at V and 6 bases at J; junction bases unmatched: 6. Germline V gene lookup returns CDR1 MNHEY and CDR2 SMNVEV (reference sequence). This CDR3 has 13 amino acids. The CDR3 reads CASSVGRGLEQYF. DNA of the CDR3: TGTGCCAGCAGTGTCGGCAGGGGGCTCGAGCAGTACTTC.

The chain combines TRBV5-5 with TRBJ1-1; the D gene is possibly TRBD1 (6 bases). Per germline, CDR1 SGHKS and CDR2 YYEKEE (reference sequence). The CDR3 consists of 14 residues. V lost 4 bases to trimming and J lost 0 bases, with 10 bases between them. The CDR3 sequence: CASSPGALNTEAFF. The CDR3, as DNA: TGTGCCAGCAGCCCGGGGGCGCTGAACACTGAAGCTTTCTTT.

The chain combines TRBV11-2 with TRBJ1-6, with D possibly matching TRBD1 (5 bases). Germline loops: CDR1 SGHAT, CDR2 FQNNGV. The CDR3 sequence is 16 residues long. Trimming took off 5 bases at V and 6 bases at J, with 17 bases between the two ends. CDR3 sequence reads: CASSTVPGTVNSPLHF. CDR3 coding DNA: TGTGCCAGCAGCACCGTCCCCGGGACGGTTAATTCACCCCTCCACTTT.

This clone was observed a few times. The gene calls are TRBV9 and TRBJ2-3; D gene uncertain. Germline values: CDR1 SGDLS, CDR2 YYNGEE. The CDR3 has 13 residues. The germline V and J ends were trimmed by 2 bases and 3 bases, with 7 bases remaining between them. The CDR3 reads CASSVIGTDTQYF. The DNA for the CDR3 is TGTGCCAGCAGCGTGATAGGGACAGATACGCAGTATTTT.

This rearrangement joins TRBV27 to TRBJ1-1, with D uncertain. The V gene's germline CDR1 is MNHEY and CDR2 SMNVEV (reference sequence). Trimming left V 6 bases short and J 3 bases short, with 14 bases between. CDR3 length: 14 residues. This CDR3 is CASSPTGWDTEAFF. In nucleotides, the CDR3 is TGTGCCAGCAGCCCTACCGGGTGGGACACTGAAGCTTTCTTT.

The chain links TRBV11-3 to TRBJ2-1; 9 positions agree with TRBD2. The germline gives CDR1 SGHNT, CDR2 YENEEA. Trimming removed 3 bases from V and 5 bases from J; junction bases left unmatched: 5. This CDR3 comprises 15 residues. This CDR3 is CASSLISGSDNEQFF. As DNA, the CDR3 is TGTGCCAGCAGCTTGATTAGCGGGAGTGACAATGAGCAGTTCTTC.

The chain combines TRBV28 with TRBJ2-7, with 8 bases that match TRBD2. Trimming at V came to 6 bases and at J to 0 bases, leaving 7 bases not matched to a gene. From germline, CDR1 is MDHEN and CDR2 SYDVKM. The CDR3 loop spans 15 amino acids. Written as DNA, the CDR3 is TGTGCCAGCAGCGGATCTAGCGGGTACTCCTACGAGCAGTACTTC. Protein sequence: CASSGSSGYSYEQYF.

The chain links TRBV27 to TRBJ2-1, with TRBD2 identical over 12 bases. J gave up 6 bases and V 5 bases, and 14 bases lay outside the gene matches. The CDR3 spans 18 residues. Germline V gene data show CDR1 as MNHEY and CDR2 as SMNVEV (reference sequence). Written as DNA, the CDR3 is TGTGCCAGCAGTCACAAGACATGGACTAGCGGGGACCGCAATGAGCAGTTCTTC. Protein product: CASSHKTWTSGDRNEQFF.

This clone was seen just once. V gene TRBV4-1 combines with J gene TRBJ2-6, with no clear D. Germline V gene data show CDR1 as MGHRA and CDR2 as YSYEKL. The CDR3 has 15 residues. V lost 6 bases, J lost 4 bases, and 13 bases lay in between. CDR3 protein: CASRPPGPGANVLTF. CDR3 DNA sequence: TGCGCCAGCAGACCACCAGGCCCCGGGGCCAACGTCCTGACTTTC.

The chain recombines TRBV4-1 with TRBJ2-1; tentative D call: TRBD2 (7 bases). The germline CDR1 and CDR2 sequences are MGHRA and YSYEKL. Trimming took off 1 base at V and 10 bases at J, with 17 bases between the two ends. The CDR3 is made up of 15 amino acids. Here the CDR3 DNA reads TGCGCCAGCAGCCAAGGCGGGGGCCGGCCTCGGGAGCAGTTCTTC. This sequence encodes CASSQGGGRPREQFF.

This clone showed up just a few times. The chain recombines TRBV6-5 with TRBJ1-5; no clear D gene. Germline V gene sequence: CDR1 MNHEY, CDR2 SVGAGI. Trimming removed 0 bases at V and 2 bases at J, with 8 bases between. The CDR3 runs to 15 residues. The CDR3 DNA follows: TGTGCCAGCAGTTACTCGGATGGGCGCAATCAGCCCCAGCATTTT. This encodes CASSYSDGRNQPQHF.

The V and J genes are TRBV28 and TRBJ2-7; D remains ambiguous. The CDR3 is 14 amino acids. The germline gives CDR1 MDHEN, CDR2 SYDVKM. V lost 5 bases and J 4 bases, leaving 15 bases between the germline ends. The CDR3 DNA reads TGTGCCAGCAGTCAGTTAAAGCTAACTTACGAGCAGTACTTC. Amino acids: CASSQLKLTYEQYF.

The rearrangement joins TRBV28 to TRBJ1-1; 10 bases are a match to TRBD1. V shed 6 bases, J shed 4 bases, and the junction held 14 bases outside the gene matches. Germline V gives CDR1 MDHEN, CDR2 SYDVKM. CDR3 length equals 17 residues. CDR3 sequence reads: CASSFRDRGRRGTEAFF. The CDR3 DNA reads as TGTGCCAGCAGCTTCCGCGACAGGGGGCGAAGAGGCACTGAAGCTTTCTTT. Filled out from reference TRBV28 and TRBJ1-1, the complete variable domain reads DVKVTQSSRYLVKRTGEKVFLECVQDMDHENMFWYRQDPGLGLRLIYFSYDVKMKEKGDIPEGYSVSREKKERFSLILESASTNQTSMYLCASSFRDRGRRGTEAFFGQGTRLTVV.

This clone has just one count. The V call is TRBV30, the J call TRBJ1-1; 10 bases align to TRBD1. Germline V lookup: CDR1 GTSNPN, CDR2 SVGIG (reference sequence). The CDR3 loop spans 15 amino acids. J lost 4 bases, V lost 2 bases, and 7 bases had no gene match. The CDR3 region has the DNA TGTGCCTGGAGTACCACGACAGGGGGCATCACTGAAGCTTTCTTT. Its protein is CAWSTTTGGITEAFF. Looking up the rest from reference TRBV30 and TRBJ1-1 gives the full variable domain: SQTIHQWPATLVQPVGSPLSLECTVEGTSNPNLYWYRQAAGRGLQLLFYSVGIGQISSEVPQNLSASRPQDRQFILSSKKLLLSDSGFYLCAWSTTTGGITEAFFGQGTRLTVV.

To note about this clone: The sample contains more than one DNA sequence encoding this CDR3. The rearrangement joins TRBV27 to TRBJ1-5, with D maybe TRBD1 (6 bases). Germline CDR1 reads MNHEY; CDR2 reads SMNVEV (reference sequence). The CDR3 sequence is 14 residues long. Trimming shortened V by 1 base and J by 6 bases, and 10 bases separated the two germline ends. As DNA, the CDR3 is TGTGCCAGCAGTTTATTAGGGGGGGGTCAGCCCCAGCATTTT. It is translated as CASSLLGGGQPQHF.

The V gene is TRBV19, the J gene TRBJ1-2, with D perhaps TRBD1 (6 bases). V was trimmed by 5 bases and J by 2 bases, leaving 15 bases between them. Germline CDR1 and CDR2: LNHDA and SQIVND (reference sequence). The CDR3 runs 15 residues. The CDR3 protein is CASSPPRGLNYGYTF. The CDR3 coding sequence is TGTGCCAGTAGTCCCCCCCGGGGGCTGAACTATGGCTACACCTTC.

There are a few counts of this clone. The DNA of the CDR3 is TGTGCCAGCAGCAAGGGCAGGGATGGCTACACCTTC. This sequence encodes CASSKGRDGYTF. The J gene is TRBJ1-2, the V gene TRBV21-1; the D segment call TRBD1 is taken from the table without a DNA check. TRBV21-1 is reported as a pseudogene. The CDR3 covers 12 residues.

The chain couples TRBV5-1 to TRBJ1-2; TRBD1 matches 7 bases. Trimming removed 2 bases from V and 2 bases from J; junction bases left unmatched: 18. Germline CDR1 reads SGHRS; CDR2 reads YFSETQ. The CDR3 is 19 residues long. CDR3: CASSLSPLNPGQSNYGYTF. The DNA for the CDR3 is TGCGCCAGCAGCTTAAGCCCCCTCAATCCGGGACAGAGCAACTATGGCTACACCTTC. The complete variable domain, with remaining parts taken from reference TRBV5-1 and TRBJ1-2, reads KAGVTQTPRYLIKTRGQQVTLSCSPISGHRSVSWYQQTPGQGLQFLFEYFSETQRNKGNFPGRFSGRQFSNSRSEMNVSTLELGDSALYLCASSLSPLNPGQSNYGYTFGSGTRLTVV.

The chain couples TRBV6-5 to TRBJ1-6; TRBD1 might be the D (6 bases). CDR1 is MNHEY, CDR2 SVGAGI, per germline. Trimming took 6 bases from V and 7 from J, leaving 13 bases between them. The CDR3 has 14 amino acids. The CDR3, as DNA: TGTGCCAGCAGACAAACAGGGCGCAATTCACCCCTCCACTTT. Protein product: CASRQTGRNSPLHF.

The rearrangement links TRBV28 to TRBJ1-5; D might be TRBD1 (5 bases). This CDR3 spans 14 amino acids. Germline V gene sequence: CDR1 MDHEN, CDR2 SYDVKM. Trimming stripped 3 bases from V and 7 bases from J, with 13 bases between. In nucleotides, the CDR3 is TGTGCCAGCAGTTTCTATCAGGGCATCCAGCCCCAGCATTTT. Protein sequence: CASSFYQGIQPQHF.

The rearrangement uses TRBV7-2 and TRBJ2-1; D is ambiguous. The CDR3 sequence is 13 residues long. Per the germline V gene, CDR1 is SGHTA and CDR2 is FQGNSA. The ends were cut back, 2 bases at V and 7 bases at J, with 9 bases in the middle. CDR3 region: CASSLSGGNEQFF. CDR3 nucleotides: TGTGCCAGCAGCTTATCAGGCGGAAATGAGCAGTTCTTC.

The chain uses TRBV28 and TRBJ1-2, with D perhaps matching TRBD1 (6 bases). Looked up from germline, CDR1 is MDHEN and CDR2 is SYDVKM. Trimming left V 3 bases short and J 2 bases short, with 13 bases between. This CDR3 contains 15 residues. CDR3 sequence (DNA): TGTGCCAGCAGTTTCGCCGACAGGCCCAACTATGGCTACACCTTC. It translates to CASSFADRPNYGYTF.

The CDR3 here is CASSQASVDYGYTF. CDR3 bases: TGCGCCAGCAGCCAAGCGTCGGTGGACTATGGCTACACCTTC. The chain is built from TRBV4-1 and TRBJ1-2; D not resolved. This CDR3 is built from 14 residues. V lost 1 base and J 3 bases, leaving 9 bases between the germline ends. Germline CDR1 and CDR2: MGHRA and YSYEKL.

This sequence joins TRBV6-1 and TRBJ2-3; 14 bases are a match to TRBD2. Per germline, CDR1 MNHNS and CDR2 SASEGT. CDR3 length: 15 amino acids. V dropped 3 bases and J dropped 4; count of bases not matched to a gene: 0. The CDR3 DNA is TGTGCCAGCAGTGAGACTAGCGGGGGGGCAGATACGCAGTATTTT. This encodes CASSETSGGADTQYF.

This chain links TRBV27 with TRBJ1-5, with D possibly matching TRBD1 (5 bases). Germline V gene sequence: CDR1 MNHEY, CDR2 SMNVEV (reference sequence). Deletions cut 5 bases from V and 2 bases from J, with 10 bases between. The CDR3 is 14 amino acids. The CDR3, as DNA: TGTGCCAGCAGTCCTCTAGGGGGCAATCAGCCCCAGCATTTT. This sequence encodes CASSPLGGNQPQHF.

This chain connects TRBV28 to TRBJ1-1; possibly TRBD1 for D (5 bases). The V gene lost 7 bases and the J gene lost 0 bases, with 15 bases spanning the gap. CDR1 is MDHEN, CDR2 SYDVKM, per germline. The CDR3 has 15 residues. CDR3 bases: TGTGCCAGCACCCTACGGGGGACGGTGAACACTGAAGCTTTCTTT. This translates into CASTLRGTVNTEAFF.

V and J are TRBV6-5 and TRBJ2-7; no clear D gene. V shed 0 bases and J shed 2 bases, with 8 bases lying between them. The CDR3 runs to 14 residues. CDR1 is MNHEY and CDR2 is SVGAGI in the germline V gene. The CDR3 is CASSYSIAPYEQYF. In DNA, the CDR3 is TGTGCCAGCAGTTACTCCATCGCCCCCTACGAGCAGTACTTC.

The chain links TRBV5-8 to TRBJ1-5; D may be TRBD1 (6 bases). With 4 bases removed from V and 0 bases from J, the gap between germline ends came to 11 bases. The CDR3 totals 15 residues. The V gene's germline CDR1 is SGHTS and CDR2 YDEGEE. CDR3 residues: CASSPTGSSNQPQHF. The CDR3 coding sequence is TGTGCCAGCAGCCCGACAGGTAGTAGCAATCAGCCCCAGCATTTT.